These 5 T cell receptor beta chains share one sample of origin, sequenced in a study of post-analysis software for immune sequencing data. Study-wide results and caveats: Elevated frequency relative to controls characterized roughly 5 TRBV segments in patients, TRBV5-6, TRBV5-1 and TRBV20-1 among them.

Presence of unique molecular identifiers characterized the TCR beta cDNA libraries. TCRdb ran MiXCR on the PCR reads and lists one entry per CDR3 protein. The sample consists of 750,000 to 950,000 distinct CDR3 sequences, roughly 46% of them appearing once. The antigens of these receptors remain unknown. Material: blood. Every receptor here comes from a girl aged 5-17 years with multiple sclerosis.

The chain is built from TRBV6-1 and TRBJ2-7; 7 positions match TRBD1. The CDR3 loop spans 16 amino acids. V shed 4 bases and J 0 bases; nucleotides not matched to a gene: 9. CDR1 is MNHNS and CDR2 is SASEGT in the germline V gene. The CDR3 sequence: CASSALGDRPSYEQYF. In DNA, the CDR3 is TGTGCCAGCAGTGCACTCGGGGACAGACCCTCCTACGAGCAGTACTTC.

This clonotype was counted only a few times. The J gene is TRBJ2-3, the V gene TRBV20-1; 11 bases map to TRBD2. CDR3 size: 15 residues. CDR1 is DFQATT and CDR2 is SNEGSKA in the germline V gene (reference sequence). Unmatched junction bases numbered 6, after V lost 5 bases and J lost 2 bases. The CDR3 protein is CSASRLAGLTDTQYF. CDR3 coding DNA: TGCAGTGCTTCACGACTAGCGGGACTCACAGATACGCAGTATTTT.

The chain uses TRBV25-1 and TRBJ2-3, with D possibly matching TRBD2 (5 bases). Germline lookup yields CDR1 MGHDK and CDR2 SYGVNS. The ends were cut back, 4 bases at V and 2 bases at J, with 13 bases in the middle. The CDR3 extends over 15 amino acids. The CDR3 loop reads CASSARETITDTQYF. The CDR3 DNA reads as TGTGCCAGCAGTGCGAGGGAAACAATCACAGATACGCAGTATTTT.

CDR3 DNA sequence: TGTGCCAGCTCCACCGGGGCGGACTATGGCTACACCTTC. Its translation is CASSTGADYGYTF. This chain links TRBV18 with TRBJ1-2; D possibly corresponds to TRBD1 (5 bases). Germline-derived CDR1 and CDR2 are KGHSH and LQKENI. The V and J ends lost 6 bases and 3 bases respectively, with 11 bases between them. This CDR3 has 13 residues.

This clonotype was counted a few times. The chain recombines TRBV7-2 with TRBJ2-7; 14 bases line up with TRBD2. V lost 5 bases and J lost 4; bases outside the gene matches: 7. Germline CDR1 and CDR2: SGHTA and FQGNSA. The CDR3 consists of 16 residues. The CDR3 spells CASSIQTSGRAYEQYF. CDR3 DNA sequence: TGTGCCAGCAGCATACAGACTAGCGGGAGGGCGTACGAGCAGTACTTC.